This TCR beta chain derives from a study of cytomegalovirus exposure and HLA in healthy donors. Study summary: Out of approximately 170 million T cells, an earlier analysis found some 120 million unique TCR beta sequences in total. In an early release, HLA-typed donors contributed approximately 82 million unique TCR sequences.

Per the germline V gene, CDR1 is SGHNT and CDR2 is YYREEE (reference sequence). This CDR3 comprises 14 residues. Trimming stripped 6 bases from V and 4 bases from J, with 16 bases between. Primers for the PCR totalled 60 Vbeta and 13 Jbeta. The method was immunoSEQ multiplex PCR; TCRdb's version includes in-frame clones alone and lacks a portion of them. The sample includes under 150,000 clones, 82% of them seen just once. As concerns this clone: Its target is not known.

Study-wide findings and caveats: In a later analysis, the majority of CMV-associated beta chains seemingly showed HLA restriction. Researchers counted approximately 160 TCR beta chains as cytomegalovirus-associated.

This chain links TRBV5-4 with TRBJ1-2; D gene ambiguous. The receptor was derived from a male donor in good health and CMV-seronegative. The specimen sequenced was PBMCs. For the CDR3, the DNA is TGTGCCAGCACCCTGAGGGCGGGGAGCTATGGCTACACCTTC. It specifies CASTLRAGSYGYTF.